This T cell receptor beta chain is drawn from a study of PD-L1 blockade in urothelial cancer. About the research overall: Patients had undergone 0 to 3 prior chemotherapy regimens. There were a median of around 140,000 T cells in blood samples.

Documented time point: pretreatment peripheral blood. The assay was immunoSEQ multiplex PCR, and TCRdb's table has in-frame clones only and misses some. Of about 56,000 clones in the sample, approximately 85% were seen once. The V end lost 0 bases, the J end lost 0 bases, and 3 bases lay between the germline ends. The CDR3 loop spans 13 amino acids. Germline V gene lookup returns CDR1 SGDLS and CDR2 YYNGEE. The sequence was collected from a man between 65 and 85 years old with urothelial cancer. This sample comprised PBMCs, obtained around atezolizumab (anti-PD-L1) treatment. The chain couples TRBV9 to TRBJ1-1; the D is unclear. In DNA form, the CDR3 reads TGTGCCAGCAGCGTAGACTTGAACACTGAAGCTTTCTTT. This translates into CASSVDLNTEAFF.